These T cell receptor beta chains were read from a single sample in a study of T cell responses to AZD1222 COVID-19 vaccine. Clones were sequenced by immunoSEQ multiplex PCR, and TCRdb holds only the in-frame ones, with some missing. The sample includes approximately 100,000 clones, about 94% of them seen just once. Sequences were derived from peripheral blood, sampled on day 0 of AZD1222 vaccination. The origin of the receptors is an adult in good health. The CDR3 runs from the conserved cysteine through the conserved F or W. A D gene is named only where the DNA matches it firmly. Size tells how often a clone was seen (once, few, many) or the class of an expanded clone, and some rows leave it out.

cdr3_aa | cdr3_nt | clone_size | j_call | d_call | v_call
CASSGDTRLQFF | TGTGCCAGCAGTGGGGATACTAGGCTCCAGTTCTTC | . | TRBJ2-1 | . | TRBV12-3/TRBV12-4
CSGWDREEKLFF | TGCAGCGGATGGGACAGGGAGGAAAAACTGTTTTTT | . | TRBJ1-4 | TRBD1 | TRBV29-1
CASIGGGLGVHNEQFF | TGTGCCAGCATAGGGGGAGGACTAGGCGTTCACAATGAGCAGTTCTTC | . | TRBJ2-1 | . | TRBV2
CATSSRRISGNTIYF | TGTGCCACCAGCTCACGACGGATCTCTGGAAACACCATATATTTT | once | TRBJ1-3 | . | TRBV15
CASSFQGATFF | TGTGCCAGCAGCTTTCAGGGGGCAACTTTCTTT | . | TRBJ1-1 | TRBD1 | TRBV5-4
CASSLGYKNEQFF | TGTGCCAGCAGTTTAGGATATAAGAATGAGCAGTTCTTC | . | TRBJ2-1 | . | TRBV12-3/TRBV12-4
CAWSAGTGDEKLFF | TGTGCCTGGAGCGCCGGGACAGGGGATGAAAAACTGTTTTTT | once | TRBJ1-4 | TRBD1 | TRBV30
CASSELQGSVETQYF | TGTGCCAGCAGTGAATTACAGGGATCTGTGGAGACCCAGTACTTC | medium-sized | TRBJ2-5 | . | TRBV6-1
CASSLRTFEKLFF | TGTGCCAGCAGCCTAAGGACATTTGAAAAACTGTTTTTT | . | TRBJ1-4 | . | TRBV11-2
CASSLRGTPEAFF | TGCGCCAGCAGCTTGCGGGGAACCCCTGAAGCTTTCTTT | . | TRBJ1-1 | . | TRBV5-1
CASSISGGRYTDTQYF | TGTGCCAGTAGTATTTCTGGCGGTCGGTACACAGATACGCAGTATTTT | . | TRBJ2-3 | . | TRBV19
CASSQVLGSGAYEQYF | TGTGCCAGCAGCCAAGTACTAGGGTCGGGGGCCTACGAGCAGTACTTC | . | TRBJ2-7 | . | TRBV4-2
CASTPPGDYGYTF | TGTGCCAGTACCCCCCCCGGCGACTATGGCTACACCTTC | . | TRBJ1-2 | . | TRBV19
CSASKPSYEQYF | TGCAGTGCTAGTAAGCCGAGCTACGAGCAGTACTTC | . | TRBJ2-7 | . | TRBV20-1
CASSFRHPNEKLFF | TGCGCCAGCAGCTTTAGGCACCCTAATGAAAAACTGTTTTTT | . | TRBJ1-4 | . | TRBV5-1
CASSPQGTGANVLTF | TGTGCCAGCAGCCCCCAGGGGACGGGGGCCAACGTCCTGACTTTC | . | TRBJ2-6 | . | TRBV11-3
CATSVGTSGTNEQFF | TGTGCCACCAGTGTCGGGACTAGCGGGACCAATGAGCAGTTCTTC | . | TRBJ2-1 | TRBD2 | TRBV24-1
CASSAGQPQHF | TGTGCCAGCAGTGCCGGGCAGCCCCAGCATTTT | once | TRBJ1-5 | . | TRBV2
CASSQVPPGAVGQPQHF | TGCGCCAGCAGCCAAGTACCGCCGGGGGCCGTCGGTCAGCCCCAGCATTTT | . | TRBJ1-5 | . | TRBV4-1
CASSRVGLPGNTEAFF | TGCGCCAGCAGCCGGGTGGGGCTGCCGGGGAACACTGAAGCTTTCTTT | once | TRBJ1-1 | . | TRBV4-1
CATSDQLAGGFTGELFF | TGTGCCACCAGTGATCAACTAGCGGGAGGGTTCACCGGGGAGCTGTTTTTT | . | TRBJ2-2 | TRBD2 | TRBV24-1
CASSSYDSLGNTEAFF | TGTGCCAGCAGCTCTTATGACAGTCTGGGGAACACTGAAGCTTTCTTT | . | TRBJ1-1 | . | TRBV7-6
CASSFGTDYNSPLHF | TGTGCCAGCAGTTTTGGGACAGATTATAATTCACCCCTCCACTTT | . | TRBJ1-6 | TRBD1 | TRBV2
CARSLERDEYNEQFF | TGTGCCAGAAGCTTGGAGCGGGATGAGTACAATGAGCAGTTCTTC | . | TRBJ2-1 | TRBD2 | TRBV5-3
CASSPGLAGKGNEQFF | TGCGCCAGCAGCCCAGGACTAGCGGGAAAGGGCAATGAGCAGTTCTTC | . | TRBJ2-1 | TRBD2 | TRBV4-1
CASSKSGAGEQFF | TGTGCCAGCAGCAAATCAGGGGCGGGTGAGCAGTTCTTC | few | TRBJ2-1 | . | TRBV3-1/TRBV3-2
CASSPGLADTGTQYF | TGTGCCAGCAGCCCGGGACTAGCGGACACGGGGACGCAGTATTTT | . | TRBJ2-3 | TRBD2 | TRBV3-1/TRBV3-2
CASSLTQGNTEAFF | TGTGCCAGCAGCCTAACGCAGGGGAACACTGAAGCTTTCTTT | . | TRBJ1-1 | . | TRBV7-9
CASSPEGGVLYNEQFF | TGTGCCAGCAGCCCCGAAGGGGGAGTACTCTACAATGAGCAGTTCTTC | . | TRBJ2-1 | . | TRBV7-9
CASSLGTGRGTQYF | TGCGCCAGCAGCTTGGGGACTGGCCGGGGGACCCAGTACTTC | . | TRBJ2-5 | . | TRBV5-1
CASSYLTDTQYF | TGTGCCAGCAGTTACCTGACAGATACGCAGTATTTT | once | TRBJ2-3 | . | TRBV6-5
CASSLLGQTETQYF | TGTGCCAGCAGCTTACTCGGACAAACGGAGACCCAGTACTTC | . | TRBJ2-5 | . | TRBV11-3
CASSETGSYEQYF | TGTGCCAGCAGTGAAACGGGCAGCTACGAGCAGTACTTC | . | TRBJ2-7 | . | TRBV6-1
CSARAAYEQYF | TGCAGTGCTAGGGCCGCCTACGAGCAGTACTTC | . | TRBJ2-7 | . | TRBV20-1
CAISLTGEDVGGYTF | TGTGCCATCAGTTTGACAGGGGAGGATGTAGGTGGCTACACCTTC | . | TRBJ1-2 | TRBD1 | TRBV10-3
CASSSGGQTNEKLFF | TGCGCCAGCAGCTCTGGAGGACAGACTAATGAAAAACTGTTTTTT | . | TRBJ1-4 | . | TRBV5-1
CASSPRTSGSDEQFF | TGTGCCAGCAGCCCAAGGACTAGCGGGAGTGATGAGCAGTTCTTC | . | TRBJ2-1 | TRBD2 | TRBV7-9
CASKGEPYQETQYF | TGTGCCAGTAAGGGGGAACCGTACCAAGAGACCCAGTACTTC | . | TRBJ2-5 | . | TRBV19
CASRPSTISNTEAFF | TGTGCCAGCAGACCCTCCACAATTTCGAACACTGAAGCTTTCTTT | . | TRBJ1-1 | . | TRBV7-2
CASSLGLWAETAGGYTF | TGTGCCAGCAGCTTGGGACTTTGGGCAGAAACGGCGGGTGGCTACACCTTC | . | TRBJ1-2 | . | TRBV5-4
CASSLDRGRIEKLFF | TGTGCCAGCAGCCTCGACAGGGGAAGGATTGAAAAACTGTTTTTT | once | TRBJ1-4 | TRBD1 | TRBV11-2
CASSPWTKSYNEQFF | TGTGCCAGCAGTCCCTGGACCAAGTCCTACAATGAGCAGTTCTTC | . | TRBJ2-1 | . | TRBV27
CASMRGLSYEQYF | TGTGCCAGCATGAGGGGGCTCTCCTACGAGCAGTACTTC | . | TRBJ2-7 | TRBD1 | TRBV27
CASSLGGTGINGYGYTF | TGTGCCAGCAGCTTGGGGGGGACAGGGATTAATGGCTATGGCTACACCTTC | . | TRBJ1-2 | TRBD1 | TRBV5-4
CASTSGTGELFF | TGTGCCAGCACCTCGGGCACCGGGGAGCTGTTTTTT | . | TRBJ2-2 | . | TRBV9
CASSLAGTDTQYF | TGTGCCAGCAGCTTAGCTGGCACAGATACGCAGTATTTT | . | TRBJ2-3 | . | TRBV11-3
CASSLQGEGTEAFF | TGTGCCAGCAGCTTGCAGGGGGAGGGCACTGAAGCTTTCTTT | . | TRBJ1-1 | TRBD1 | TRBV5-6
CASSPETGTIITTEAFF | TGTGCCAGCTCACCAGAAACCGGGACAATCATCACCACTGAAGCTTTCTTT | . | TRBJ1-1 | . | TRBV18
CASSQEALASGANVLTF | TGTGCCAGCAGCCAAGAGGCACTAGCCTCTGGGGCCAACGTCCTGACTTTC | . | TRBJ2-6 | . | TRBV4-2
CASSPPRTGPDTQYF | TGTGCCAGCTCACCACCCCGGACAGGTCCAGATACGCAGTATTTT | . | TRBJ2-3 | TRBD1 | TRBV18
CASSLAALEEQYF | TGTGCCAGTAGTCTAGCGGCTCTGGAGGAGCAGTACTTC | . | TRBJ2-7 | TRBD2 | TRBV19
CASSPGDRARGYTF | TGTGCCAGCAGCCCGGGGGACAGGGCTCGTGGCTACACCTTC | once | TRBJ1-2 | TRBD1 | TRBV9
CASSLETYGYTF | TGTGCCAGCAGTTTGGAGACCTATGGCTACACCTTC | . | TRBJ1-2 | . | TRBV6-5
CASSFNGGETQYF | TGTGCCAGCAGTTTCAACGGGGGGGAGACCCAGTACTTC | . | TRBJ2-5 | TRBD2 | TRBV28
CASSLDASQPQHF | TGTGCCAGCAGTTTAGACGCGAGTCAGCCCCAGCATTTT | . | TRBJ1-5 | . | TRBV12-3/TRBV12-4
CASSTGVRVGEQYF | TGTGCCAGCTCGACAGGGGTCAGAGTCGGCGAGCAGTACTTC | once | TRBJ2-7 | TRBD1 | TRBV18
CASSSFGGGQPQHF | TGTGCCAGCAGCTCCTTCGGAGGGGGTCAGCCCCAGCATTTT | . | TRBJ1-5 | . | TRBV6-5
CASSPRTGNGELFF | TGCGCCAGCAGCCCGCGGACAGGGAACGGGGAGCTGTTTTTT | . | TRBJ2-2 | TRBD1 | TRBV4-1
CASGGYNEQFF | TGTGCCTCAGGGGGATACAATGAGCAGTTCTTC | . | TRBJ2-1 | TRBD1 | TRBV30
CAISDYPGTPTSGNTIYF | TGTGCCATCAGCGATTACCCCGGGACGCCAACCTCTGGAAACACCATATATTTT | . | TRBJ1-3 | . | TRBV10-3